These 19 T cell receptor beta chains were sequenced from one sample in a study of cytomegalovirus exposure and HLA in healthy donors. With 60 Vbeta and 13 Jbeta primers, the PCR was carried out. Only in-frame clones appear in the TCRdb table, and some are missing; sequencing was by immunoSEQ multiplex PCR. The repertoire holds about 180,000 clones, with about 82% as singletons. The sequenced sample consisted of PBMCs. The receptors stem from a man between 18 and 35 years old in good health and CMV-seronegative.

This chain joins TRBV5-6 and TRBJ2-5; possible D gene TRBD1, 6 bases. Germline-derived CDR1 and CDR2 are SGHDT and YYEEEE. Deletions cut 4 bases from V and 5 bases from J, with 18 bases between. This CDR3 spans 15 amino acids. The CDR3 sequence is CASSREPGQLETQYF. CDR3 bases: TGTGCCAGCAGCCGGGAACCGGGACAATTGGAGACCCAGTACTTC.

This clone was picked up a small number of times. The CDR3 region is CASSNRQAPASTEAFF. The CDR3 nucleotides are TGTGCCAGCAGCAACCGACAGGCGCCGGCGAGTACTGAAGCTTTCTTT. V is TRBV28 and J is TRBJ1-1; D may be TRBD1 (6 bases). Germline assignment: CDR1 MDHEN and CDR2 SYDVKM. V lost 6 bases, J lost 5 bases, and 22 bases lay in between. The length of the CDR3 is 16 residues.

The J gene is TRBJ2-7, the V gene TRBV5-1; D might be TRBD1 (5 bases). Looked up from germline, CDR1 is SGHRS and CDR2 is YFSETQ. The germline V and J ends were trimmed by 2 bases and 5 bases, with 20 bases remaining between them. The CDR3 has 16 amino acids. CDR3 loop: CASSFWGRGAPNEQYF. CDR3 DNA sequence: TGCGCCAGCAGCTTCTGGGGTAGGGGTGCTCCTAACGAGCAGTACTTC.

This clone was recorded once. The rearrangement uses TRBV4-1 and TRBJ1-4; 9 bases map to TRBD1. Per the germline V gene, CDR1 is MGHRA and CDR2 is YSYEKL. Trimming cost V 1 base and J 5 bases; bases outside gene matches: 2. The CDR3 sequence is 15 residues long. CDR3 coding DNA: TGCGCCAGCAGCCAAGGGGGGACAGGGAATGAAAAACTGTTTTTT. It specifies CASSQGGTGNEKLFF.

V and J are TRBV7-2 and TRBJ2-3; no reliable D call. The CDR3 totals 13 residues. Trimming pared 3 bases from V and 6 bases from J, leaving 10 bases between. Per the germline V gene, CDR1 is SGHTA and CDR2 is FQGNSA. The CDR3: CASSFPSEDTQYF. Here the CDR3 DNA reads TGTGCCAGCAGCTTCCCTAGTGAGGATACGCAGTATTTT.

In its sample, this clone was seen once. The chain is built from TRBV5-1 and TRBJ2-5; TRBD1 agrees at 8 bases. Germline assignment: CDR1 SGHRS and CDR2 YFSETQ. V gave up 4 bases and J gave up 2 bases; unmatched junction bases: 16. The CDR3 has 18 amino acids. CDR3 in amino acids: CASSVLPRDRNPQETQYF. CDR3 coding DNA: TGCGCCAGCAGCGTCCTCCCCCGGGACAGGAACCCGCAAGAGACCCAGTACTTC.

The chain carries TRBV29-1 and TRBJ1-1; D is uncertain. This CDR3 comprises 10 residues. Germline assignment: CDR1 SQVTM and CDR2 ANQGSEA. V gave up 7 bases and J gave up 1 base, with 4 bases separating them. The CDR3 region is CSAQNTEAFF. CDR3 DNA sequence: TGCAGCGCACAGAACACTGAAGCTTTCTTT.

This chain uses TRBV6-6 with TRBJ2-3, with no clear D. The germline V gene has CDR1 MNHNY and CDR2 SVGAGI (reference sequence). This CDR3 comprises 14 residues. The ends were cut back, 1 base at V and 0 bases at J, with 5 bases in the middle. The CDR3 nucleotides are TGTGCCAGCAGTTACTTCCTTAGCACAGATACGCAGTATTTT. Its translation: CASSYFLSTDTQYF.

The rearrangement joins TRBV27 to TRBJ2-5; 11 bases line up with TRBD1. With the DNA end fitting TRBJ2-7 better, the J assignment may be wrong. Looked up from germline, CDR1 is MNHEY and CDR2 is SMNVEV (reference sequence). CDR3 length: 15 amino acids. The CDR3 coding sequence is TGTGCCAGCAGTTCTCGGACAGGGGGCTTCTACGAGCAGTACTTC. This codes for CASSSRTGGFYEQYF.

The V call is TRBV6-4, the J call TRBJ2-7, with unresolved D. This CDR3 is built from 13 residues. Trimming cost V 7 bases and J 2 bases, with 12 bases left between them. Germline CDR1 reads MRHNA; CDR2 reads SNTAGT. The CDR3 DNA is TGTGCCAGCAACGACTGTCTAACCTACGAGCAGTACTTC. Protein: CASNDCLTYEQYF.

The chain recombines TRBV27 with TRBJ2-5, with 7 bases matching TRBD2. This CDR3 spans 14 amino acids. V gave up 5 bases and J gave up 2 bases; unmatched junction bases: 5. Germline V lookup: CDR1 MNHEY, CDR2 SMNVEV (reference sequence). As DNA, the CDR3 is TGTGCCAGCAGTCGACTAGCCAAACAAGAGACCCAGTACTTC. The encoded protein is CASSRLAKQETQYF.

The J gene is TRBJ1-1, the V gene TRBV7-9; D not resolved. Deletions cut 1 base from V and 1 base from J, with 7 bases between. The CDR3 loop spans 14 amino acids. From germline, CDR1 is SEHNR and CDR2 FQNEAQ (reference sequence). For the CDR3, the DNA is TGTGCCAGCAGCTTAGGGCTAGGGAACACTGAAGCTTTCTTT. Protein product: CASSLGLGNTEAFF.

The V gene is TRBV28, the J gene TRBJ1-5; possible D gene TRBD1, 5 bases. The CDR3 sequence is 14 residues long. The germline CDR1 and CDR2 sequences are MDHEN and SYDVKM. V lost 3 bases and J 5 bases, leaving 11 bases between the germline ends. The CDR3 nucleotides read TGTGCCAGCAGTTTGCAGGACACTGATCAGCCCCAGCATTTT. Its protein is CASSLQDTDQPQHF.

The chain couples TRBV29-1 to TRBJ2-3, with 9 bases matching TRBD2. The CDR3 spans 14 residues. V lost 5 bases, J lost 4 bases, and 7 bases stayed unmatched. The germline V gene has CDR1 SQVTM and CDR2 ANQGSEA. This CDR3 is CSVFVRLAADTQYF. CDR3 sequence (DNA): TGCAGCGTTTTCGTGAGACTAGCGGCAGATACGCAGTATTTT.

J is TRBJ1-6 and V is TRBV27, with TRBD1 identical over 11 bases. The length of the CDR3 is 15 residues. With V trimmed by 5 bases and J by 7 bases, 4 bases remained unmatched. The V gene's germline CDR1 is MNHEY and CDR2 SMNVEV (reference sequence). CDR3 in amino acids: CASSARDRGNSPLHF. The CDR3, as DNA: TGTGCCAGCAGTGCCCGGGACAGGGGGAATTCACCCCTCCACTTT.

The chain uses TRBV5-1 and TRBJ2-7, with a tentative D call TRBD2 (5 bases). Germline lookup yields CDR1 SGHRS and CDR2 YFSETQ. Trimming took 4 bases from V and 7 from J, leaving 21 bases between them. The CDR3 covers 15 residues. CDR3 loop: CASSPTGVPTEEQYF. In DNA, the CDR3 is TGCGCCAGCAGCCCTACCGGGGTCCCCACGGAAGAGCAGTACTTC.

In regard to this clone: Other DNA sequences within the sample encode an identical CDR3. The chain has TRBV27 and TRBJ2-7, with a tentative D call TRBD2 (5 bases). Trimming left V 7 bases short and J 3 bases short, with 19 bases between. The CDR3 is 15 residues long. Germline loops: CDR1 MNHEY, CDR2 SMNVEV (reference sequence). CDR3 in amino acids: CASITRSRGIYEQYF. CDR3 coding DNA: TGTGCCAGCATCACCCGGAGCCGGGGTATCTACGAGCAGTACTTC.

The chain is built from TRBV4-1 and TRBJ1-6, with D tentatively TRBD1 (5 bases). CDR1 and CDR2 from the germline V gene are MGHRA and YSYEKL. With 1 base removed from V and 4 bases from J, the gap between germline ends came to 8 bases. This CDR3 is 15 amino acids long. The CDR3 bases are TGCGCCAGCAGCCAAGTCGCAGGGTATAATTCACCCCTCCACTTT. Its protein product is CASSQVAGYNSPLHF.

CDR3 amino acids: CASSTRTGGNEQFF. Here the CDR3 DNA reads TGTGCCAGCAGCACTCGGACAGGTGGAAATGAGCAGTTCTTC. The chain employs TRBV5-4 and TRBJ2-1; 7 bases map to TRBD1. V shed 4 bases, J shed 7 bases, and the junction held 8 bases outside the gene matches. The CDR3 is made up of 14 amino acids. CDR1 and CDR2 from the germline V gene are SGHNT and YYREEE (reference sequence).